The 14 T cell receptor beta chains in this list originate from one sample, sequenced in a study of cytomegalovirus exposure and HLA in healthy donors. The method was immunoSEQ multiplex PCR; TCRdb's version includes in-frame clones alone and lacks a portion of them. The sample shows approximately 60,000 clones, around 90% of them seen only once. Sequencing was done on a sample of PBMCs. These receptors came from a man aged 18 to 35 in good health and CMV-seronegative.

This chain uses TRBV19 with TRBJ1-1; possible D gene TRBD1, 6 bases. This CDR3 has 13 residues. The germline V gene has CDR1 LNHDA and CDR2 SQIVND (reference sequence). V lost 7 bases to trimming and J lost 8 bases, with 17 bases between them. As DNA, the CDR3 is TGTGCCAGTACCCTATTACAGGGTAGGGAAGCTTTCTTT. This encodes CASTLLQGREAFF.

V and J are TRBV11-2 and TRBJ2-3, with D possibly TRBD2 on 5 matching bases. V lost 2 bases and J 3 bases, leaving 24 bases between the germline ends. Per the germline V gene, CDR1 is SGHAT and CDR2 is FQNNGV. The CDR3 totals 19 residues. The CDR3: CASSLLEGASSRLTDTQYF. The CDR3 region has the DNA TGTGCCAGCAGCTTATTAGAGGGCGCCTCCTCCCGCTTGACAGATACGCAGTATTTT.

The rearrangement links TRBV7-9 to TRBJ2-7, with TRBD1 identical over 9 bases. Germline values: CDR1 SEHNR, CDR2 FQNEAQ (reference sequence). This CDR3 contains 14 residues. V shed 3 bases, J shed 4 bases, and the junction held 4 bases outside the gene matches. CDR3 amino acids: CASSFGTGNYEQYF. The CDR3 nucleotides read TGTGCCAGCAGCTTTGGGACAGGGAATTACGAGCAGTACTTC. Complete variable domain (other parts from reference TRBV7-9 and TRBJ2-7): DTGVSQNPRHKITKRGQNVTFRCDPISEHNRLYWYRQTLGQGPEFLTYFQNEAQLEKSRLLSDRFSAERPKGSFSTLEIQRTEQGDSAMYLCASSFGTGNYEQYFGPGTRLTVT.

This chain links TRBV18 with TRBJ2-5; D is perhaps TRBD1 (6 bases). From germline, CDR1 is KGHSH and CDR2 LQKENI. The length of the CDR3 is 12 residues. Trimming stripped 4 bases from V and 4 bases from J, with 7 bases between. In DNA form, the CDR3 reads TGTGCCAGCTCACTCAGGGGAGAGACCCAGTACTTC. As protein: CASSLRGETQYF.

The rearrangement links TRBV19 to TRBJ2-5, with 13 bases matching TRBD2. J gave up 4 bases and V 10 bases, and 9 bases lay outside the gene matches. Per the germline V gene, CDR1 is LNHDA and CDR2 is SQIVND (reference sequence). The CDR3 length is 15 residues. The DNA for the CDR3 is TGTGCCACCAGGACTAGCGGGAGATCGGGAGAGACCCAGTACTTC. This translates into CATRTSGRSGETQYF.

The chain has TRBV5-4 and TRBJ2-7; 13 bases map to TRBD2. V was clipped by 0 bases and J by 2 bases; unmatched bases: 2. In germline, CDR1 is SGHNT, CDR2 YYREEE (reference sequence). CDR3 length: 16 amino acids. The CDR3 region is CASSLAGTSGAYEQYF. The CDR3 DNA reads as TGTGCCAGCAGCTTGGCCGGGACTAGCGGGGCCTACGAGCAGTACTTC.

The rearrangement links TRBV2 to TRBJ2-2; 8 nucleotides match TRBD2. This CDR3 region has 15 residues. Germline CDR1 is SNHLY and CDR2 is FYNNEI. V gave up 6 bases and J gave up 6 bases; unmatched junction bases: 9. The CDR3 DNA follows: TGTGCCAGCAGCTCGGGACTAGTAAGCCCCGGGGAGCTGTTTTTT. Its translation is CASSSGLVSPGELFF.

The V and J genes are TRBV21-1 and TRBJ1-5. TRBV21-1 is assigned pseudogene status. This CDR3 spans 15 amino acids. The CDR3 sequence is CASSRGKRSNQPQHF. For the CDR3, the DNA is TGTGCCAGCAGTAGAGGAAAGCGCAGCAATCAGCCCCAGCATTTT.

This chain links TRBV7-2 with TRBJ2-1, with D perhaps TRBD2 (6 bases). The length of the CDR3 is 16 residues. From germline, CDR1 is SGHTA and CDR2 FQGNSA. The ends were cut back, 1 base at V and 5 bases at J, with 15 bases in the middle. DNA for the CDR3: TGTGCCAGCAGCTTAGTTGTACGGGAGCCTAACAATGAGCAGTTCTTC. It encodes CASSLVVREPNNEQFF.

The chain links TRBV10-3 to TRBJ2-7; 9 nucleotides align to TRBD2. The CDR3 runs 15 residues. V trimming: 8 bases; J trimming: 3 bases; junction bases outside the gene matches: 11. Per germline, CDR1 ENHRY and CDR2 SYGVKD. The CDR3 DNA reads as TGTGCCATCGGACGATCGGCGGGAGGGGGCTACGAGCAGTACTTC. Translated, it gives CAIGRSAGGGYEQYF.

The V call is TRBV28, the J call TRBJ1-1; a possible D gene is TRBD1 (6 bases). V was trimmed by 5 bases and J by 5 bases, leaving 15 bases between them. This CDR3 is 14 amino acids long. CDR1 is MDHEN and CDR2 is SYDVKM in the germline V gene. The CDR3 DNA reads as TGTGCCAGCAGTCGGGAGGGGGGGCGGACTGAAGCTTTCTTT. It codes for CASSREGGRTEAFF.

This chain joins TRBV19 and TRBJ2-1; 9 nucleotides line up with TRBD1. J was trimmed by 4 bases and V by 5 bases; bases with no gene match: 3. Germline CDR1 reads LNHDA; CDR2 reads SQIVND (reference sequence). This CDR3 is 14 amino acids long. The CDR3 nucleotides are TGTGCCAGTAGTCACAGGGGGCCTTACAATGAGCAGTTCTTC. As protein: CASSHRGPYNEQFF. Drawing the rest from reference TRBV19 and TRBJ2-1, the complete variable domain is DGGITQSPKYLFRKEGQNVTLSCEQNLNHDAMYWYRQDPGQGLRLIYYSQIVNDFQKGDIAEGYSVSREKKESFPLTVTSAQKNPTAFYLCASSHRGPYNEQFFGPGTRLTVL.

The chain uses TRBV6-5 and TRBJ2-7; maybe TRBD2 (6 bases). This CDR3 is built from 15 residues. V lost 6 bases, J lost 3 bases, and 18 bases lay in between. Looked up from germline, CDR1 is MNHEY and CDR2 is SVGAGI. The CDR3 loop reads CASRSRGRRGYEQYF. DNA for the CDR3: TGTGCCAGCAGATCCCGAGGGCGGAGGGGCTACGAGCAGTACTTC.

The chain's CDR3 is CASSLDTSGRLQYF. The CDR3 DNA follows: TGTGCCAGCAGCTTAGATACTAGCGGGAGGTTACAGTACTTC. This chain links TRBV7-2 with TRBJ2-7; TRBD2 agrees at 12 bases. This CDR3 is built from 14 residues. With 1 base clipped from V and 10 bases from J, the junction kept 5 bases outside the gene matches. Germline CDR1 SGHTA, CDR2 FQGNSA. Based on the CDR3 plus reference TRBV7-2 and TRBJ2-7, the full variable domain is GAGVSQSPSNKVTEKGKDVELRCDPISGHTALYWYRQSLGQGLEFLIYFQGNSAPDKSGLPSDRFSAERTGGSVSTLTIQRTQQEDSAVYLCASSLDTSGRLQYFGPGTRLTVT.